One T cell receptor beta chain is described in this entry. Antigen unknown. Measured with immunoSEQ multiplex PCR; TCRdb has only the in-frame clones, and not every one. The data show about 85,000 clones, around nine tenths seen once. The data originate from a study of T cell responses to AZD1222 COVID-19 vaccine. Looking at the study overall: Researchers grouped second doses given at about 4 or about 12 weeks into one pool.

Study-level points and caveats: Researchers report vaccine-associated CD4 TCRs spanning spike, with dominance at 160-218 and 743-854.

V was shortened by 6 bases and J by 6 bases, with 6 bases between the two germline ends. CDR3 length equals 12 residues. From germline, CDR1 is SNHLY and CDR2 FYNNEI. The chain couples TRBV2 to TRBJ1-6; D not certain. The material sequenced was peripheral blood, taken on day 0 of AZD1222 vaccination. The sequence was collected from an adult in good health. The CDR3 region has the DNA TGTGCCAGCAGCCTGGTTAATTCACCCCTCCACTTT. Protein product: CASSLVNSPLHF.